The rows below give T cell receptor beta chains drawn from one sample of a study of T cell responses to AZD1222 COVID-19 vaccine. Clones were sequenced by immunoSEQ multiplex PCR, and TCRdb holds only the in-frame ones, with some missing. This table holds 120,000 or so clones, around 85% found once. The input for sequencing was peripheral blood, taken on day 0 of AZD1222 vaccination. The receptors were sampled from an adult in good health. Each CDR3 is given with its conserved first and last residue.

v_call	j_call	cdr3_aa
TRBV9	TRBJ1-4	CASSVFDATNEKLFF
TRBV7-2	TRBJ1-1	CASSRGGNTEAFF
TRBV7-2	TRBJ1-6	CASSSPRGISESPLHF
TRBV18	TRBJ1-2	CASSLTGTGEGYTF
TRBV4-3	TRBJ2-7	CASSQDTGFSYEQYF
TRBV19	TRBJ2-1	CASSIDGSGNNEQFF
TRBV4-1	TRBJ2-2	CASSPGGEGEYTGELFF
TRBV6-5	TRBJ2-5	CASRTGIPTETQYF
TRBV19	TRBJ1-6	CASGANSPLHF
TRBV4-3	TRBJ2-2	CASSLNRGQDTGELFF
TRBV6-6	TRBJ1-2	CASSYSGGTGETF
TRBV3-1/TRBV3-2	TRBJ1-5	CASSSGTGGYSNQPQHF
TRBV15	TRBJ1-2	CATSREGTGGYTF
TRBV27	TRBJ2-7	CASSSRRLVHEQYF
TRBV12-3/TRBV12-4	TRBJ1-2	CASSLNRDYGYTF